These T cell receptor beta chains were read from a single sample in a study of cytomegalovirus exposure and HLA in healthy donors. Repertoires were generated with immunoSEQ multiplex PCR, while TCRdb's copy carries only in-frame clones and drops some. The data contain more than 85,000 clones, 65% to 80% of them seen just once; the ten biggest clones take up roughly 16%. The sample comprised PBMCs. The receptor set was obtained from a woman in her forties or fifties in good health and CMV-seropositive. CDR3s include the opening cysteine and the closing phenylalanine or tryptophan. Each record gives: J gene, clone size, V gene, D gene, CDR3 protein, CDR3 DNA. The D gene is left open where the match is weak. Some rows mark clone size as missing; the rest say once, few, many or name a class of expanded clone.

J gene: TRBJ2-7
clone size: few
V gene: TRBV29-1
D gene: TRBD2
CDR3 protein: CSVATSGAAEQYF
CDR3 DNA: TGCAGCGTCGCGACTAGCGGGGCTGCAGAGCAGTACTTC

J gene: TRBJ1-2
clone size: .
V gene: TRBV5-6
D gene: .
CDR3 protein: CASSLGNRPYGYTF
CDR3 DNA: TGTGCCAGCAGCTTGGGGAACAGGCCCTATGGCTACACCTTC

J gene: TRBJ1-1
clone size: .
V gene: TRBV13
D gene: .
CDR3 protein: CASSRDVGASEAFF
CDR3 DNA: TGTGCCAGCAGCCGAGACGTCGGAGCCAGTGAAGCTTTCTTT

J gene: TRBJ2-5
clone size: few
V gene: TRBV4-2
D gene: .
CDR3 protein: CASSQDTAGAGAQYF
CDR3 DNA: TGTGCCAGCAGCCAAGATACGGCGGGTGCCGGGGCCCAGTACTTC

J gene: TRBJ2-3
clone size: .
V gene: TRBV9
D gene: .
CDR3 protein: CASSVADTQYF
CDR3 DNA: TGTGCCAGCAGCGTAGCGGATACGCAGTATTTT

J gene: TRBJ2-7
clone size: .
V gene: TRBV5-5
D gene: TRBD2
CDR3 protein: CASSPRGGEKQYF
CDR3 DNA: TGTGCCAGCAGTCCACGCGGGGGAGAGAAGCAGTACTTC

J gene: TRBJ1-4
clone size: .
V gene: TRBV9
D gene: .
CDR3 protein: CASSVGPGGDEKLFF
CDR3 DNA: TGTGCCAGCAGCGTAGGTCCGGGGGGGGATGAAAAACTGTTTTTT

J gene: TRBJ2-3
clone size: few
V gene: TRBV29-1
D gene: TRBD1
CDR3 protein: CSAGQGDSADRGDTQYF
CDR3 DNA: TGCAGCGCAGGACAGGGGGATAGCGCAGACCGAGGGGATACGCAGTATTTT

J gene: TRBJ2-3
clone size: .
V gene: TRBV7-9
D gene: .
CDR3 protein: CASSAQGLGTDTQYF
CDR3 DNA: TGTGCCAGCAGCGCCCAGGGTCTGGGCACAGATACGCAGTATTTT

J gene: TRBJ2-7
clone size: .
V gene: TRBV9
D gene: .
CDR3 protein: CASSVDRVNHEQYF
CDR3 DNA: TGTGCCAGCAGCGTAGACAGGGTAAACCACGAGCAGTACTTC

J gene: TRBJ1-1
clone size: .
V gene: TRBV7-9
D gene: .
CDR3 protein: CASSLVENTEAFF
CDR3 DNA: TGTGCCAGCAGCTTGGTAGAGAACACTGAAGCTTTCTTT

J gene: TRBJ2-7
clone size: .
V gene: TRBV7-3
D gene: TRBD2
CDR3 protein: CASSEGAGVSYEQYF
CDR3 DNA: TGTGCCAGCAGCGAAGGAGCGGGAGTGTCCTACGAGCAGTACTTC

J gene: TRBJ2-5
clone size: .
V gene: TRBV19
D gene: TRBD2
CDR3 protein: CASSTGLALIPQETQYF
CDR3 DNA: TGTGCCAGTAGTACGGGACTAGCATTGATCCCACAAGAGACCCAGTACTTC

J gene: TRBJ1-5
clone size: .
V gene: TRBV19
D gene: TRBD1
CDR3 protein: CASEVRAGDSSQPQHF
CDR3 DNA: TGTGCCAGTGAGGTAAGGGCAGGGGACAGTTCACAGCCCCAGCATTTT

J gene: TRBJ2-7
clone size: .
V gene: TRBV9
D gene: .
CDR3 protein: CASSVGAPTPYEQYF
CDR3 DNA: TGTGCCAGCAGCGTAGGAGCCCCGACTCCCTACGAGCAGTACTTC

J gene: TRBJ2-1
clone size: .
V gene: TRBV6-5
D gene: .
CDR3 protein: CASSHSGEQFF
CDR3 DNA: TGTGCCAGCAGTCACAGCGGTGAGCAGTTCTTC

J gene: TRBJ2-7
clone size: .
V gene: TRBV11-1
D gene: TRBD2
CDR3 protein: CASSLALSGLVSEQYF
CDR3 DNA: TGTGCCAGCAGCTTAGCGCTTTCGGGACTAGTAAGCGAGCAGTACTTC

J gene: TRBJ2-2
clone size: .
V gene: TRBV19
D gene: TRBD2
CDR3 protein: CASSWGGGELFF
CDR3 DNA: TGTGCCAGTAGTTGGGGGGGCGGGGAGCTGTTTTTT